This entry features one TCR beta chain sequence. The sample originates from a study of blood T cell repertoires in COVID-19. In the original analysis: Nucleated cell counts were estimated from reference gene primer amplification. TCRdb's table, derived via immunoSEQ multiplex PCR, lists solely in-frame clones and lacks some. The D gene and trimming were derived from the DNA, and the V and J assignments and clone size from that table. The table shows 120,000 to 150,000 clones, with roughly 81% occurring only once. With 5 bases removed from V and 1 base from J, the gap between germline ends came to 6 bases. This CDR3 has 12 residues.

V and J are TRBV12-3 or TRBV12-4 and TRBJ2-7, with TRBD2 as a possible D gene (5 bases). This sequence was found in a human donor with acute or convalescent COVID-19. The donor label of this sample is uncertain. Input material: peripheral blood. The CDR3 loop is CASSTGSYEQYF. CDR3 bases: TGTGCCAGCAGTACGGGGTCCTACGAGCAGTACTTC.